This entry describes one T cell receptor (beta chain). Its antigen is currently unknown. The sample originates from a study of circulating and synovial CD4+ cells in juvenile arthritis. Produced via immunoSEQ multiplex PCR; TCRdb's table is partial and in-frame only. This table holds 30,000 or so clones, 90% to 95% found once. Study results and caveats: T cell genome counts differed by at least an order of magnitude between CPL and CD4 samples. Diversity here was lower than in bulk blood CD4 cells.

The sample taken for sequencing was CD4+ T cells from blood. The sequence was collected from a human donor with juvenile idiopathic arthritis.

This CDR3 is CASSPYGTANTGELFF. CDR3 bases: TGCGCCAGCAGCCCCTACGGGACAGCGAACACCGGGGAGCTGTTTTTT. The chain is built from TRBV5-1 and TRBJ2-2; 7 bases are a match to TRBD1. Trimming at V came to 4 bases and at J to 0 bases, leaving 6 bases not matched to a gene. There are 16 residues in the CDR3. Looked up from germline, CDR1 is SGHRS and CDR2 is YFSETQ.